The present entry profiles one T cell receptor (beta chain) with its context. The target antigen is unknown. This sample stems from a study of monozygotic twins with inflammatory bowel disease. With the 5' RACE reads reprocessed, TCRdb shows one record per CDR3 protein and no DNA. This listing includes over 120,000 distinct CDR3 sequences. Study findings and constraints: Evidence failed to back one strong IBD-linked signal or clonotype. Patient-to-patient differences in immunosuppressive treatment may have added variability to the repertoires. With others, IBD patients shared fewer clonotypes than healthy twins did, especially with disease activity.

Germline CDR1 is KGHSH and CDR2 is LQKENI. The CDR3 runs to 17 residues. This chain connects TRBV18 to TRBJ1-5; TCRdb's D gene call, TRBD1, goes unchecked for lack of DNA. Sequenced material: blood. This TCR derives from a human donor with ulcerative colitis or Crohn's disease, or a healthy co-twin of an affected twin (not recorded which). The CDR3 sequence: CASSTLGQGARKQPQHF.